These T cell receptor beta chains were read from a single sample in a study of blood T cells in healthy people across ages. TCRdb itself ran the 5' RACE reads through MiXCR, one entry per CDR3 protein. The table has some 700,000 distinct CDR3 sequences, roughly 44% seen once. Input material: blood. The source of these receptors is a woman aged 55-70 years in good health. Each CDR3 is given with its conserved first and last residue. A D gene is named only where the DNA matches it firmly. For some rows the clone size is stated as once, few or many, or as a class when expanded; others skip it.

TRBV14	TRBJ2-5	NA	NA	CASSQDPRGRQYF	TGTGCCAGCAGCCAAGATCCCCGGGGGCGGCAGTACTTC
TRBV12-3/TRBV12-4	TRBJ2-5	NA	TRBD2	CASSFGRGGRTQYF	TGTGCCAGCAGTTTTGGGCGGGGGGGAAGGACCCAGTACTTC
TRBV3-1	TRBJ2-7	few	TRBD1	CASSQQGATYEQYF	TGTGCCAGCAGCCAGCAGGGGGCAACCTACGAGCAGTACTTC
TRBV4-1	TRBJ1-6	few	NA	CASSQEMRGAKGSPLHF	TGCGCCAGCAGCCAAGAAATGCGGGGGGCGAAGGGTTCACCCCTCCACTTT
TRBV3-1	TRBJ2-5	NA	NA	CASSPPPPGSRYF	TGTGCCAGCAGCCCACCCCCACCGGGGAGTCGGTACTTC
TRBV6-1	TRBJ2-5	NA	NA	CASSGARVVEETQYF	TGTGCCAGCAGTGGAGCGCGGGTCGTGGAAGAGACCCAGTACTTC
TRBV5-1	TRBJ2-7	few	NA	CASKAMDSEGDEQYF	TGCGCCAGTAAAGCCATGGACTCAGAGGGCGACGAGCAGTACTTC
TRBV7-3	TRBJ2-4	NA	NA	CASSPQGAKNIQYF	TGTGCCAGCAGCCCCCAGGGTGCCAAAAACATTCAGTACTTC
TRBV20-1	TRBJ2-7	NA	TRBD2	CSASLASGLYEQYF	TGCAGTGCTAGTCTGGCTAGCGGACTCTACGAGCAGTACTTC
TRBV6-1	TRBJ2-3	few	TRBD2	CASSEGGGGTDTQYF	TGTGCCAGCAGTGAAGGGGGGGGTGGGACAGATACGCAGTATTTT
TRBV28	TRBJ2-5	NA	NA	CASSLEDREGVTQYF	TGTGCCAGCAGTTTGGAGGACAGGGAGGGCGTGACCCAGTACTTC
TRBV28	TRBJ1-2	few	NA	CASSLGTTLNYGYTF	TGTGCCAGCTCCTTAGGCACCACACTGAACTATGGCTACACCTTC
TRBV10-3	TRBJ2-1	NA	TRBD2	CAISGEGRDHEQFF	TGTGCCATCAGTGGGGAGGGGCGGGACCACGAGCAGTTCTTC
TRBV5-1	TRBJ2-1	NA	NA	CASSLIPGSHNEQFF	TGCGCCAGCAGCTTGATCCCAGGGTCCCACAATGAGCAGTTCTTC
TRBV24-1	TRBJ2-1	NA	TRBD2	CATSDPRSGAYNEQFF	TGTGCCACCAGTGACCCGCGCAGCGGGGCATACAATGAGCAGTTCTTC
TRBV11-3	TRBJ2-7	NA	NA	CASSFKRGTEQYF	TGTGCCAGCAGCTTTAAAAGAGGTACCGAGCAGTACTTC
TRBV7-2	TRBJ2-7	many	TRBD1	CASSLVGAQGLGREQYF	TGTGCCAGCAGCTTAGTAGGGGCACAGGGGCTCGGACGAGAGCAGTACTTC
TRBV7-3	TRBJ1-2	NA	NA	CASSKDRNYGYTF	TGTGCCAGCAGCAAAGACAGAAACTATGGCTACACCTTC
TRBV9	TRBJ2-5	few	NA	CASSVAVTRQETQYF	TGTGCCAGCAGCGTAGCAGTCACTAGACAAGAGACCCAGTACTTC
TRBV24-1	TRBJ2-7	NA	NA	CATSDFRAYEQYF	TGTGCCACCAGTGATTTCAGGGCCTACGAGCAGTACTTC
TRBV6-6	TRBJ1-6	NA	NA	CASSPIAVLYNSPLHF	TGTGCCAGCAGTCCCATAGCGGTGCTTTATAATTCACCCCTCCACTTT
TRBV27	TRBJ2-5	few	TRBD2	CASSYAGTSGYQETQYF	TGTGCCAGCAGCTATGCCGGGACTAGCGGGTACCAAGAGACCCAGTACTTC
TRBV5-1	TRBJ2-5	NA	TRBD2	CASSYTSGGPNEQYF	TGCGCCAGCAGCTATACTAGCGGGGGGCCCAATGAGCAGTACTTC
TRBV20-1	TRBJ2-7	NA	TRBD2	CSARGTSGMYEQYF	TGCAGTGCTAGAGGGACTAGCGGGATGTACGAGCAGTACTTC
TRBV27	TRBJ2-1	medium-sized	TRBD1	CASSNRDSANEQFF	TGTGCCAGCAGTAACCGGGACAGTGCCAATGAGCAGTTCTTC
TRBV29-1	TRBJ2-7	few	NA	CSVEVRGSSYNEQYF	TGCAGCGTTGAAGTGCGAGGGAGCTCCTACAATGAGCAGTACTTC